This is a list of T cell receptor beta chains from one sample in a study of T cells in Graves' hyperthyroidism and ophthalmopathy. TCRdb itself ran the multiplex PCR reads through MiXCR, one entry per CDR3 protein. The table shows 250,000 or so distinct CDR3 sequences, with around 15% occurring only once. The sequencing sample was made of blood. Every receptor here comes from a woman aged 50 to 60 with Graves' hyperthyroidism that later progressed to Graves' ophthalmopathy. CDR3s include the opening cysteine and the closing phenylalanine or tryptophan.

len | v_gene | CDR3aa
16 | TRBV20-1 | CSARVPGLAGSYEQYF
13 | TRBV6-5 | CASSYSGGNTIYF
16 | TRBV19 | CASSIVSGGRASPLHF
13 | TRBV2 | CATADGRSYEQYF
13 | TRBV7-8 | CASSLPSSNEQFF
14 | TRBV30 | CAWSGTGNTGELFF
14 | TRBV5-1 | CASSLGRSTDTQYF
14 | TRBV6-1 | CASRRTASTDTQYF
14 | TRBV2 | CASSVGGGIDEQFF
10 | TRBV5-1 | CASSLKGRIF
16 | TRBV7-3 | CASSPRRDSLMGTQYF